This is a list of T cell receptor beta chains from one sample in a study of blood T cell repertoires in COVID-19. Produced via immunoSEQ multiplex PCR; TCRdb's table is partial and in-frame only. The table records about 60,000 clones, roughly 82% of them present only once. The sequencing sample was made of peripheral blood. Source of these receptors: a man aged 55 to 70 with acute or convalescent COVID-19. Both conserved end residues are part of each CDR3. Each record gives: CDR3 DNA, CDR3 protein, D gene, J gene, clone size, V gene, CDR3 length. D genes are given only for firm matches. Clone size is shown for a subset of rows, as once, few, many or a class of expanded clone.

cdr3_nt: TGTGCCAGCAGCAAACAGGGGTTGGGCTACACCTTC
cdr3_aa: CASSKQGLGYTF
d_call: TRBD1
j_call: TRBJ1-2
clone_size: few
v_call: TRBV7-9
cdr3_length: 12

cdr3_nt: TGTGCCAGCAGCCAAGATTGGCGGGGGGGCGGGGAGACCCAGTACTTC
cdr3_aa: CASSQDWRGGGETQYF
d_call: TRBD2
j_call: TRBJ2-5
clone_size: NA
v_call: TRBV4-2
cdr3_length: 16

cdr3_nt: TGCAGCGTTGAAGGTCAGGGAAGGGGGGGTGAAAAACTGTTTTTT
cdr3_aa: CSVEGQGRGGEKLFF
d_call: NA
j_call: TRBJ1-4
clone_size: NA
v_call: TRBV29-1
cdr3_length: 15

cdr3_nt: TGCGCCAGCAGCCAAAGGGGGGGGTCGGGTCAGCCCCAGCATTTT
cdr3_aa: CASSQRGGSGQPQHF
d_call: NA
j_call: TRBJ1-5
clone_size: NA
v_call: TRBV4-3
cdr3_length: 15

cdr3_nt: TGTGCCACCAGTGATTCTCACACTGAAGCTTTCTTT
cdr3_aa: CATSDSHTEAFF
d_call: NA
j_call: TRBJ1-1
clone_size: NA
v_call: TRBV24-1
cdr3_length: 12

cdr3_nt: TGTGCCAGCAGCTCCTCAATGACAGGGGACGGCAATGAGCAGTTCTTC
cdr3_aa: CASSSSMTGDGNEQFF
d_call: TRBD1
j_call: TRBJ2-1
clone_size: NA
v_call: TRBV5-4
cdr3_length: 16

cdr3_nt: TGTGCCAGCAGTAGACGACAGGGGTATGAGACCCAGTACTTC
cdr3_aa: CASSRRQGYETQYF
d_call: TRBD1
j_call: TRBJ2-5
clone_size: NA
v_call: TRBV6-5
cdr3_length: 14

cdr3_nt: TGTGCCAGTAGTATAGGTCGGAGCCTAGGTAATGAAAAACTGTTTTTT
cdr3_aa: CASSIGRSLGNEKLFF
d_call: NA
j_call: TRBJ1-4
clone_size: NA
v_call: TRBV19
cdr3_length: 16

cdr3_nt: TGCAGCGTGGGGACAGGGAAGAACACCGGGGAGCTGTTTTTT
cdr3_aa: CSVGTGKNTGELFF
d_call: TRBD1
j_call: TRBJ2-2
clone_size: NA
v_call: TRBV29-1
cdr3_length: 14

cdr3_nt: TGTGCCAGCAGCCCGCGGGGAGCGGACACTGAAGCTTTCTTT
cdr3_aa: CASSPRGADTEAFF
d_call: NA
j_call: TRBJ1-1
clone_size: NA
v_call: TRBV9
cdr3_length: 14

cdr3_nt: TGTGCCAGCAGCTTGATCCTCGGGGACACTGAAGCTTTCTTT
cdr3_aa: CASSLILGDTEAFF
d_call: NA
j_call: TRBJ1-1
clone_size: NA
v_call: TRBV5-6
cdr3_length: 14

cdr3_nt: TGTGCCACAAACACACCCGGGGGGGGCGCAGCTTTCTTT
cdr3_aa: CATNTPGGGAAFF
d_call: NA
j_call: TRBJ1-1
clone_size: NA
v_call: TRBV10-3
cdr3_length: 13

cdr3_nt: TGTGCCAGAAGCCGTGGACAGGGGGCAGACTATGGCTACACCTTC
cdr3_aa: CARSRGQGADYGYTF
d_call: TRBD1
j_call: TRBJ1-2
clone_size: NA
v_call: TRBV5-3
cdr3_length: 15

cdr3_nt: TGTGCCAGCAGTTACTCACGGGACAGCAGCAATTCACCCCTCCACTTT
cdr3_aa: CASSYSRDSSNSPLHF
d_call: TRBD1
j_call: TRBJ1-6
clone_size: NA
v_call: TRBV6-5
cdr3_length: 16

cdr3_nt: TGTGCCAGCAGCTTGGAGGGGACATCAAATTCACCCCTCCACTTT
cdr3_aa: CASSLEGTSNSPLHF
d_call: NA
j_call: TRBJ1-6
clone_size: NA
v_call: TRBV5-5
cdr3_length: 15

cdr3_nt: TGTGCCTGGACCTACGGGGGACCTAATGAAAAACTGTTTTTT
cdr3_aa: CAWTYGGPNEKLFF
d_call: NA
j_call: TRBJ1-4
clone_size: few
v_call: TRBV30
cdr3_length: 14

cdr3_nt: TGTGCCAGCAGCAAGGACGCATGGGAGAGCACAGATACGCAGTATTTT
cdr3_aa: CASSKDAWESTDTQYF
d_call: NA
j_call: TRBJ2-3
clone_size: NA
v_call: TRBV7-9
cdr3_length: 16

cdr3_nt: TGTGCCAGTAGTTCTCCCGCAGGGCAACGACAGCCCCAGCATTTT
cdr3_aa: CASSSPAGQRQPQHF
d_call: NA
j_call: TRBJ1-5
clone_size: once
v_call: TRBV19
cdr3_length: 15

cdr3_nt: TGTGCCAGCAGTCTGGGGAGGGACTATGGCTACACCTTC
cdr3_aa: CASSLGRDYGYTF
d_call: NA
j_call: TRBJ1-2
clone_size: NA
v_call: TRBV5-4
cdr3_length: 13

cdr3_nt: TGTGCCAGCATTGTGGGCCCCTACACAGATACGCAGTATTTT
cdr3_aa: CASIVGPYTDTQYF
d_call: NA
j_call: TRBJ2-3
clone_size: NA
v_call: TRBV6-5
cdr3_length: 14

cdr3_nt: TGTGCCAGCTTACCGGAGGGGGCTTTCTTT
cdr3_aa: CASLPEGAFF
d_call: NA
j_call: TRBJ1-1
clone_size: NA
v_call: TRBV12-3/TRBV12-4
cdr3_length: 10

cdr3_nt: TGTGCCAGCAGCCAACGGACAGGGGGCTTCGATGAGCAGTTCTTC
cdr3_aa: CASSQRTGGFDEQFF
d_call: TRBD1
j_call: TRBJ2-1
clone_size: NA
v_call: TRBV13
cdr3_length: 15